This T cell receptor beta chain was observed in a study of shared clonotypes between healthy human individuals. Sequencing used immunoSEQ multiplex PCR; TCRdb keeps in-frame clones, though not all of them. The sample holds 1,400,000 or so clones; around 98.5% are singletons and the top ten take about 0.4%. Trimming shortened V by 4 bases and J by 0 bases, and 10 bases separated the two germline ends. This CDR3 is 15 amino acids long. Germline V gives CDR1 SNHLY, CDR2 FYNNEI. Sequencing was performed on naive CD4+ T cells sorted from blood. Indicated subset: CD45RA+ positively selected. The rearrangement joins TRBV2 to TRBJ2-1, with D uncertain. This TCR came from a man aged 30 to 39 in good health. For the CDR3, the DNA is TGTGCCAGCAGTGGGACCATGAGCTCCTACAATGAGCAGTTCTTC. It specifies CASSGTMSSYNEQFF.